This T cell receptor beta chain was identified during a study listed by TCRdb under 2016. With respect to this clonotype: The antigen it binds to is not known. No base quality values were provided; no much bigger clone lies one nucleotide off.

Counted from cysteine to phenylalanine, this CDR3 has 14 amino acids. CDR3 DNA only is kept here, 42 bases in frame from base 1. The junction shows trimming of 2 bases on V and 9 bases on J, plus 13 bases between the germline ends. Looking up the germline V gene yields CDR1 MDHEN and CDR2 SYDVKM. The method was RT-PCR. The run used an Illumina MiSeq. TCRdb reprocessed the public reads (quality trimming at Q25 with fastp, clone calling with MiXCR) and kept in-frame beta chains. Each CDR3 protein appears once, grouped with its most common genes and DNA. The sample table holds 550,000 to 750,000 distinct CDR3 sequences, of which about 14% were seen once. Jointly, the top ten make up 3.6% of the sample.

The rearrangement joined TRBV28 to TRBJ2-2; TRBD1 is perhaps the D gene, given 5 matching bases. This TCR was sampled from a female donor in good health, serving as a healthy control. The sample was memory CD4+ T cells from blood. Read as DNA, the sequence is TGTGCCAGCAGTTTAACACTGCTGGGGCGGGAGCTGTTTTTT. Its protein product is CASSLTLLGRELFF.